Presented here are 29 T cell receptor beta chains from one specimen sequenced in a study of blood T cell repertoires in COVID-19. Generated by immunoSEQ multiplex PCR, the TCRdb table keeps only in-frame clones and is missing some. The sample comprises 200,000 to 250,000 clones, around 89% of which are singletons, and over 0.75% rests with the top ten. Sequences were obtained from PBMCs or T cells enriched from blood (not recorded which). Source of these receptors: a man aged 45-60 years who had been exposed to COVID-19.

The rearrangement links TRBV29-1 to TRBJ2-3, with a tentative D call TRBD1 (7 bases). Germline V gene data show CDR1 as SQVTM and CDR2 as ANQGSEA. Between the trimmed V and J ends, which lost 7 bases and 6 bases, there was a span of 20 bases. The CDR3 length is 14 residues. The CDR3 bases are TGCAGCGCCGAGGGGGGAAAGGGGGCCGATACGCAGTATTTT. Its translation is CSAEGGKGADTQYF.

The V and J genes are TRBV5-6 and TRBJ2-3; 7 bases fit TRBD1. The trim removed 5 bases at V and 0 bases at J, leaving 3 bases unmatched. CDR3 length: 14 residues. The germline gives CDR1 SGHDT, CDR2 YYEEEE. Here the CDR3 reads CASRRTGSTDTQYF. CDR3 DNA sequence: TGTGCCAGCAGAAGGACAGGTAGCACAGATACGCAGTATTTT.

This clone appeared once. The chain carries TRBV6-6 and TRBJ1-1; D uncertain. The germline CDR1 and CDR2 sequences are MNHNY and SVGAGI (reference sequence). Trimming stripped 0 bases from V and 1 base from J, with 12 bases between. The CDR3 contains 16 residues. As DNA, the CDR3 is TGTGCCAGCAGTTACTCGCACACCGTAACGAACACTGAAGCTTTCTTT. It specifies CASSYSHTVTNTEAFF.

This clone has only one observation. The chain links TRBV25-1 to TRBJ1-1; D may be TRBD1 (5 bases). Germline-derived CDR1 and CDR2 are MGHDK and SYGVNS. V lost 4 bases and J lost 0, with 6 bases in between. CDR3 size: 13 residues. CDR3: CASSGQMNTEAFF. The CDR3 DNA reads TGTGCCAGCAGTGGACAGATGAACACTGAAGCTTTCTTT.

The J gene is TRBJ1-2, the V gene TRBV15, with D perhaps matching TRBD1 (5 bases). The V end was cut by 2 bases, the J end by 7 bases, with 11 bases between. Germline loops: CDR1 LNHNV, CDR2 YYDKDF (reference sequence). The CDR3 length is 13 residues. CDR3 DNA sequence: TGTGCCACCAGCAGACAGGGATTCGCTGGCTACACCTTC. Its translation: CATSRQGFAGYTF.

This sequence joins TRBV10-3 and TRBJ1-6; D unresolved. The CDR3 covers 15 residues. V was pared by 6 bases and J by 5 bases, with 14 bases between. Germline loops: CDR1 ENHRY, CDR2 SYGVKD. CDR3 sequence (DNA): TGTGCCATCAGACGGGAGCTTATAAATAATTCACCCCTCCACTTT. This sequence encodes CAIRRELINNSPLHF.

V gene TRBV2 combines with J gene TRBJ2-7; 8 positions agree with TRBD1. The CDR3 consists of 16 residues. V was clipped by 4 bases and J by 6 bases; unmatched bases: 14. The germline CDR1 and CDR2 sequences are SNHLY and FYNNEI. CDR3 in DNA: TGTGCCAGCAGTGCCGGACAGGGAACGGGACTCCGCGAGCAGTACGTC. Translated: CASSAGQGTGLREQYV.

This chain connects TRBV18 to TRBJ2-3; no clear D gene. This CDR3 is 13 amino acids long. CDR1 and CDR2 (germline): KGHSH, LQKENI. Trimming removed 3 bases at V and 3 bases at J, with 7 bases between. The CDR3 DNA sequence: TGTGCCAGCTCACCCCCAGCGACAGATACGCAGTATTTT. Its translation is CASSPPATDTQYF.

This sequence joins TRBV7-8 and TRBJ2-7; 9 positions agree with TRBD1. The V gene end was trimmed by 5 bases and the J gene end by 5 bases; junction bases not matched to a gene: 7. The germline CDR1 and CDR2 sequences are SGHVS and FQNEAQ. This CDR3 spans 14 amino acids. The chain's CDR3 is CASSQRWTGDEQYV. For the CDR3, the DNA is TGTGCCAGCAGCCAGCGTTGGACAGGGGACGAGCAGTACGTC.

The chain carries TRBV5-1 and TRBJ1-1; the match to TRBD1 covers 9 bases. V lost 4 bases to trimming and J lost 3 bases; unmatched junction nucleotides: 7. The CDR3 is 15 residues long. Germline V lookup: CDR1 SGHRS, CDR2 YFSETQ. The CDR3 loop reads CASSQQGALDTEAFF. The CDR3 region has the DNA TGCGCCAGCAGCCAACAGGGGGCTTTGGACACTGAAGCTTTCTTT.

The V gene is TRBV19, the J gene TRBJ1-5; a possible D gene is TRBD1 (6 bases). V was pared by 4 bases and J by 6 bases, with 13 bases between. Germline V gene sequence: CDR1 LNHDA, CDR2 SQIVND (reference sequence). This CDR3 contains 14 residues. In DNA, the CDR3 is TGTGCCAGTAGTAATGGGGGGGCAGTTCAGCCCCAGCATTTT. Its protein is CASSNGGAVQPQHF.

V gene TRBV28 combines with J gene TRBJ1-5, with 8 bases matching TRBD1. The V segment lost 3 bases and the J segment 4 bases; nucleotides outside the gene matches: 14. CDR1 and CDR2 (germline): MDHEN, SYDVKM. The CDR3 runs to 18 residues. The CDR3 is CASSLTGQGNILNQPQHF. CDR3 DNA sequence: TGTGCCAGCAGTTTGACAGGACAGGGAAATATTCTAAATCAGCCCCAGCATTTT.

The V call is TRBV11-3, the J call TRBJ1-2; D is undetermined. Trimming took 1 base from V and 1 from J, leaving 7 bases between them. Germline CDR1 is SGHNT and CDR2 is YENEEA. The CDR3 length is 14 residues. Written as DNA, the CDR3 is TGTGCCAGCAGCTTAGGAGGGTTTAACTATGGCTACACCTTC. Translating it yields CASSLGGFNYGYTF.

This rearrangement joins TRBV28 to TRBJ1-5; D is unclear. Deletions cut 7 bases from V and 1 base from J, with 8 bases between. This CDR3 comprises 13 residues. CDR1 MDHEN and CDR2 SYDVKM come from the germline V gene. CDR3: CASTTGSNQPQHF. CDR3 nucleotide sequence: TGTGCCAGCACCACGGGGAGCAATCAGCCCCAGCATTTT. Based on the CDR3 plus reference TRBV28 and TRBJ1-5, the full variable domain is DVKVTQSSRYLVKRTGEKVFLECVQDMDHENMFWYRQDPGLGLRLIYFSYDVKMKEKGDIPEGYSVSREKKERFSLILESASTNQTSMYLCASTTGSNQPQHFGDGTRLSIL.

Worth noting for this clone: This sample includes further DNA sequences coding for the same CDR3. The DNA of the CDR3 is TGCGCCAGCAGCTTAGGGACAGGGCTCTCGGATGGCTACACCTTC. This codes for CASSLGTGLSDGYTF. V usage is TRBV5-1 and J usage is TRBJ1-2, with 9 bases aligning to TRBD1. Per the germline V gene, CDR1 is SGHRS and CDR2 is YFSETQ. This CDR3 spans 15 amino acids. V shed 2 bases and J 6 bases; nucleotides not matched to a gene: 8.

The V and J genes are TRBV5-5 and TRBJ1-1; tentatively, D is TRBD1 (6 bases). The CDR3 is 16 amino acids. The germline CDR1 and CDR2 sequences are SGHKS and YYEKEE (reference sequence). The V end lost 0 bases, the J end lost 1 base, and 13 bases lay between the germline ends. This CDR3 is CASSLELGHWNTEAFF. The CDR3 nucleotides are TGTGCCAGCAGCTTGGAGCTGGGACACTGGAACACTGAAGCTTTCTTT.

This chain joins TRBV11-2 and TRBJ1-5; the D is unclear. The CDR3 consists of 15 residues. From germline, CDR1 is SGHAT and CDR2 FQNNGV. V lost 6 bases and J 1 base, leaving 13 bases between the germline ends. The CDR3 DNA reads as TGTGCCAGCAGACTAGCTAGGGTGAGCAATCAGCCCCAGCATTTT. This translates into CASRLARVSNQPQHF.

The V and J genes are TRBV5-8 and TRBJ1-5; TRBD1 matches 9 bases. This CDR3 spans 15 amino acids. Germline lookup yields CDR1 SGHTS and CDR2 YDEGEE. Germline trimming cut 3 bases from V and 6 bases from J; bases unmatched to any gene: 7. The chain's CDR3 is CASSSGTGKFQPQHF. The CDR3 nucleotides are TGTGCCAGCAGCTCCGGGACAGGGAAGTTTCAGCCCCAGCATTTT.

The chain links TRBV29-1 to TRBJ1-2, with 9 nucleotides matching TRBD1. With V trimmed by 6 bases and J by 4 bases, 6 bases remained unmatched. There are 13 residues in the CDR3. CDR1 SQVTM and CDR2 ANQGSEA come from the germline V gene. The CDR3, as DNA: TGCAGCGTGAACAGGGGGCCTATCTATGGCTACACCTTC. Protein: CSVNRGPIYGYTF.

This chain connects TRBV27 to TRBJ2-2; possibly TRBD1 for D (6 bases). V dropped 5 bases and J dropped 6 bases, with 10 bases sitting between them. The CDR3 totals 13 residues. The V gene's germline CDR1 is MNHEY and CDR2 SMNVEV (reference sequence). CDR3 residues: CASSLTGSGELFF. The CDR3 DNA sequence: TGTGCCAGCAGTCTAACAGGGTCCGGGGAGCTGTTTTTT.

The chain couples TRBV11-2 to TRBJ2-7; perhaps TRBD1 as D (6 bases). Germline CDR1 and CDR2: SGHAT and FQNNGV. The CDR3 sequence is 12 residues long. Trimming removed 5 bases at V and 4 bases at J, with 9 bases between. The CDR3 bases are TGTGCCAGCAGCCTTCAGGGGTACGAGCAGTACGTC. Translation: CASSLQGYEQYV.

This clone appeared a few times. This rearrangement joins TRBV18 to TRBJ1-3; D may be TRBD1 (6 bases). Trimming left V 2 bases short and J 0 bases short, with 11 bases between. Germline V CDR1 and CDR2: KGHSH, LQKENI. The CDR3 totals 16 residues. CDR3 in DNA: TGTGCCAGCTCACCAATACGGGACACCTCTGGAAACACCATATATTTT. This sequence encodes CASSPIRDTSGNTIYF.

DNA for the CDR3: TGTGCCAGCAAGCAGGGGGACCAAGAGACCCAGTACTTC. Protein: CASKQGDQETQYF. The chain joins TRBV4-2 to TRBJ2-5; 7 nucleotides align to TRBD1. V lost 7 bases, J lost 0 bases, and 2 bases stayed unmatched. Germline V gives CDR1 LGHNA, CDR2 YNFKEQ. The CDR3 has 13 residues.

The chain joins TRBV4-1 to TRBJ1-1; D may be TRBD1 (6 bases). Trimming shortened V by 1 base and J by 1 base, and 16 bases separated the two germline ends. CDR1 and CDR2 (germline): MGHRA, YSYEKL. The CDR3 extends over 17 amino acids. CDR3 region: CASSQGLRGHGNTEAFF. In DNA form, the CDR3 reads TGCGCCAGCAGCCAAGGTCTCAGGGGACACGGGAACACTGAAGCTTTCTTT.

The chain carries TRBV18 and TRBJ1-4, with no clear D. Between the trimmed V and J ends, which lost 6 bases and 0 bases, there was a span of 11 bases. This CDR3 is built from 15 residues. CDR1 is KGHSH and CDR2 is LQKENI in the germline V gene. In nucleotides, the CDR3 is TGTGCCAGCTCCTCGAGTGCTGCAACTAATGAAAAACTGTTTTTT. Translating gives CASSSSAATNEKLFF.

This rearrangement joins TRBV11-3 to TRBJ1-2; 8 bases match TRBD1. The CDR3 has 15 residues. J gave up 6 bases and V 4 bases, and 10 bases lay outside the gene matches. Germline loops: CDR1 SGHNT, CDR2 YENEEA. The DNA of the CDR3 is TGTGCCAGCAGCTCCCATTCATTGGACAGGGATGGCTACACCTTC. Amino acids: CASSSHSLDRDGYTF.

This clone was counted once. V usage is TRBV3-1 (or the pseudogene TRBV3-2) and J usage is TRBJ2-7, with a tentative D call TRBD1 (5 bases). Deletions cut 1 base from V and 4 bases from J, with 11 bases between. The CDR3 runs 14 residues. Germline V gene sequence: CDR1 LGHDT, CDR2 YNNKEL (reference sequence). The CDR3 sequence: CASSQVDKVYEQYF. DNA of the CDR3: TGTGCCAGCAGCCAAGTGGACAAGGTATACGAGCAGTACTTC.

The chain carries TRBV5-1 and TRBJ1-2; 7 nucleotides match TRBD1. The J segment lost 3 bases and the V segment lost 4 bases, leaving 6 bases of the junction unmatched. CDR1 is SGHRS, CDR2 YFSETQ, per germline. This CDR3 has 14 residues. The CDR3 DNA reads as TGCGCCAGCAGCCCCTTCGGGACAGACTATGGCTACACCTTC. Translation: CASSPFGTDYGYTF. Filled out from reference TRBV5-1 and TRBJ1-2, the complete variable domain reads KAGVTQTPRYLIKTRGQQVTLSCSPISGHRSVSWYQQTPGQGLQFLFEYFSETQRNKGNFPGRFSGRQFSNSRSEMNVSTLELGDSALYLCASSPFGTDYGYTFGSGTRLTVV.

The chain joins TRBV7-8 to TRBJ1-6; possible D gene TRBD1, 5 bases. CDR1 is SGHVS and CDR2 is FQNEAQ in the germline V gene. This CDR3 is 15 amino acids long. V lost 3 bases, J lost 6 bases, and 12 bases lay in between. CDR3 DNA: TGTGCCAGCAGCTTGTCCCGGGGGTTTAATTCACCCCTCCACTTT. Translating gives CASSLSRGFNSPLHF.